The T cell receptor beta chain under discussion was sequenced for a study of blood T cell repertoires in COVID-19. Overall study context: PBMCs, B-cell-depleted T cells, or T cells were the source of the cDNA or gDNA that made up the material.

The CDR3 is 14 amino acids. Germline V gene lookup returns CDR1 SGDLS and CDR2 YYNGEE. Trimming removed 4 bases at V and 4 bases at J, with 11 bases between. Source study methods: Estimates of nucleated cell counts were drawn from the amplification of reference gene primers. This table comes from immunoSEQ multiplex PCR, and its TCRdb copy is limited to in-frame clones, with some not included. V and J calls and clone size are copied from that table; D and trimming were computed from the DNA. The repertoire consists of roughly 100,000 clones, with approximately 62% occurring once and the leading ten covering approximately 6.3%.

The sequenced material came from peripheral blood. This TCR derives from a man older than 75 with acute or convalescent COVID-19. V and J are TRBV9 and TRBJ2-2, with D possibly TRBD2 on 6 matching bases. The CDR3 DNA is TGTGCCAGCAGCCAACGGGACTCCACCGGGGAGCTGTTTTTT. Translated, it gives CASSQRDSTGELFF.